A single T cell receptor (beta chain) is shown here with its context. The antigen is not known. TCRdb redid the calling of the reads with MiXCR, one entry per CDR3 protein. The sample carries roughly 230,000 distinct CDR3 sequences, over 20% recorded once. This entry is derived from a study of T cell repertoires in cytomegalovirus infection. The wider study: Public signatures in TCR beta pointed to CMV infection and matching HLA type.

Overall study results and limits: Individuals carrying CMV plus the relevant HLA were identified by cumulative frequency of public TCR beta families. There were HLA-C-restricted CMV-specific TCR beta clonotypes dominating the ex vivo response.

The sequencing sample was made of CD8+ T cells from PBMCs. The receptor comes from a human donor in good health (CMV status not recorded). Some clones in this sample may be carry-over from other donors' samples.

The CDR3 nucleotides are TGCAGCGGCAGGGAGCACCCTCCCTACTATGGCTACACCTTC. It specifies CSGREHPPYYGYTF. V gene TRBV20-1 combines with J gene TRBJ1-2; TRBD1 might be the D (5 bases). This CDR3 is 14 amino acids long. Germline CDR1 and CDR2: DFQATT and SNEGSKA (reference sequence).